A selection of T cell receptor beta chains follows, all from one sample in a study of cytotoxic CD8 clonotypes in ibrutinib-treated CLL. TCRdb's copy holds only in-frame clones and misses some; the assay was immunoSEQ multiplex PCR. The table lists 76,000 or so clones, approximately 87% of them singletons. The sample was PBMCs, taken after 24 months of ibrutinib treatment. All receptors derive from a human donor with chronic lymphocytic leukemia. CDR3s include the opening cysteine and the closing phenylalanine or tryptophan. D genes are given only for firm matches. Some rows mark clone size as missing; the rest say once, few, many or name a class of expanded clone.

j_gene,abundance,v_gene,d_gene,CDR3nt,CDR3aa
TRBJ2-7,.,TRBV30,.,TGTGCCTGGAAGGGGCAGAGCTACGAGCAGTACTTC,CAWKGQSYEQYF
TRBJ2-6,.,TRBV5-6,.,TGTGCCAGCAGCCGTTCCGGCAGTCCAAGGGCCAACGTCCTGACTTTC,CASSRSGSPRANVLTF
TRBJ2-5,.,TRBV28,TRBD2,TGTGCCAGCAGTTTAGGGGGGGACCAAGAGACCCAGTACTTC,CASSLGGDQETQYF
TRBJ2-7,.,TRBV11-2,TRBD2,TGTGCCAGCAGCTCCGCTAGCGGACCCAGGTACGAGCAGTACTTC,CASSSASGPRYEQYF
TRBJ2-2,.,TRBV5-1,.,TGCGCCAGCGCCCCGACCGCGAACACCGGGGAGCTGTTTTTT,CASAPTANTGELFF
TRBJ2-6,.,TRBV5-3,.,TGTGCCACCACACCCGTGAACGCAAGCTCTGGGGCCAACGTCCTGACTTTC,CATTPVNASSGANVLTF
TRBJ2-2,once,TRBV6-5,TRBD1,TGTGCCAGCATCAAAGGGGACAGGGTACCCGGGGAGCTGTTTTTT,CASIKGDRVPGELFF
TRBJ2-1,many,TRBV18,TRBD2,TGTGCCAGCTCACCACTACAGCGGGAGGGTAATAGTGAGCAGTTCTTC,CASSPLQREGNSEQFF
TRBJ2-5,.,TRBV28,.,TGTGCCAGCAGTTTGCTAGCGACAAAGGGGACCCAGTACTTC,CASSLLATKGTQYF
TRBJ2-3,.,TRBV10-1,.,TGCGCCAGCAGTGCTTCGGGGGCTAGCACAGATACGCAGTATTTT,CASSASGASTDTQYF
TRBJ2-7,.,TRBV19,TRBD2,TGTGCCAGTAGTAGAGAACTAGCGGGAGGAGGATACGAGCAGTACTTC,CASSRELAGGGYEQYF
TRBJ1-1,.,TRBV6-5,.,TGTGCCAGCAGTTACCTGGGGGGGAACACTGAAGCTTTCTTT,CASSYLGGNTEAFF
TRBJ2-7,.,TRBV7-7,.,TGTGCTAGCAGCCGCGGGGCAGGGATCTCCTACGAGCAGTACTTC,CASSRGAGISYEQYF
TRBJ1-2,many,TRBV25-1,.,TGTGCCAGCAGTGGGTATGGCTACACCTTC,CASSGYGYTF
TRBJ1-1,.,TRBV6-1,.,TGTGCCTCGGCGGCCATGAACACTGAAGCTTTCTTT,CASAAMNTEAFF
TRBJ2-1,.,TRBV18,.,TGTGCCAGCTCTTTTGGCGGCGATGAGCAGTTCTTC,CASSFGGDEQFF
TRBJ2-3,.,TRBV6-1,TRBD1,TGTGCCAGCAGTGAGACAGGGTTAGATACGCAGTATTTT,CASSETGLDTQYF
TRBJ2-3,.,TRBV18,.,TGTGCCAGCTCACCATTCGGAAACACAGATACGCAGTATTTT,CASSPFGNTDTQYF
TRBJ2-7,few,TRBV7-6,.,TGTGCCACCAGTGCACTCGCTGGCTACGAGCAGTACTTC,CATSALAGYEQYF
TRBJ2-4,.,TRBV6-1,TRBD1,TGTGCCAGCAGTGGAAGGACAGGAGGAAGGGCCAAAAACATTCAGTACTTC,CASSGRTGGRAKNIQYF
TRBJ1-1,.,TRBV28,TRBD1,TGTGCCAGCAGTTTGCCGGGCGGGACAGGGCTGAGGAACACTGAAGCTTTCTTT,CASSLPGGTGLRNTEAFF
TRBJ2-7,.,TRBV6-6,TRBD2,TGTGCCAGCAGCCACCTAGCTAGCGGGAGTCGCGAGCAGTACTTC,CASSHLASGSREQYF
TRBJ2-3,.,TRBV6-6,.,TGTGCCAGTAGATTAAGCACAGATACGCAGTATTTT,CASRLSTDTQYF
TRBJ2-2,.,TRBV10-2,TRBD1,TGCGCCAGCAGGGGACAGCGCACCGGGGAGCTGTTTTTT,CASRGQRTGELFF
TRBJ2-5,few,TRBV29-1,TRBD2,TGCAGCGTTGAACCTAGCGGGAGACCCCAGTACTTC,CSVEPSGRPQYF
TRBJ2-7,.,TRBV28,TRBD1,TGTGCCAGCAGACAAACGACAGGGGTTGAGCAGTACTTC,CASRQTTGVEQYF
TRBJ2-5,.,TRBV4-2,.,TGTGCCAGCAGCCAAGGTCAGGTGGAGACCCAGTACTTC,CASSQGQVETQYF
TRBJ2-3,.,TRBV6-6,.,TGTGCCAGCAGTTACTCGGGGGGCGCGGGGACAGATACGCAGTATTTT,CASSYSGGAGTDTQYF
TRBJ1-2,.,TRBV4-2,TRBD1,TGTGCCAGCAGAGAGGAACAGGGGCTCGCCTATGGCTACACCTTC,CASREEQGLAYGYTF
TRBJ2-1,.,TRBV7-2,.,TGTGCCAGCAGCTTGGTTAATGACAATGAGCAGTTCTTC,CASSLVNDNEQFF
TRBJ1-2,.,TRBV6-1,TRBD1,TGTGCCAGCAGTGAAGCGGGACAGGGGGCCTATGGCTACACCTTC,CASSEAGQGAYGYTF
TRBJ1-1,.,TRBV28,.,TGTGCCAGCAGTTCCCACGGCGCCACAGGGTCAGGTGAAGCTTTCTTT,CASSSHGATGSGEAFF
TRBJ2-7,.,TRBV6-5,.,TGTGCCAGCAGTTTCTTTAGTGGGAGCACCTACGAGCAGTACTTC,CASSFFSGSTYEQYF
TRBJ2-1,once,TRBV28,TRBD2,TGTGCCAGCAGTTCCGGGGGCGGACTAGCGGGGAATGAGCAGTTCTTC,CASSSGGGLAGNEQFF
TRBJ2-7,once,TRBV6-6,TRBD2,TGTGCCAGCAGTCACGAGTGGGAGGGGTCCTACGAGCAGTACTTC,CASSHEWEGSYEQYF
TRBJ2-7,.,TRBV6-6,.,TGTGCCAGCAGTTACTCGTGGGCTAGAGCCTACGAGCAGTACTTC,CASSYSWARAYEQYF
TRBJ2-7,.,TRBV7-6,.,TGTGCCAGCAGCTTACGGGCCGGGACAACTCTTTACGAGCAGTACTTC,CASSLRAGTTLYEQYF
TRBJ1-5,.,TRBV29-1,.,TGCAGCGCCGGTGGAACTCGGGCCCAGCCCCAGCATTTT,CSAGGTRAQPQHF
TRBJ2-4,.,TRBV28,.,TGTGCCAGCAGTTTGGTTGTGTGGGGGCGCGGCAAAAACATTCAGTACTTC,CASSLVVWGRGKNIQYF
TRBJ1-5,.,TRBV5-6,.,TGTGCCAGCAGCTTATGGGGGATCACCCATCAGCCCCAGCATTTT,CASSLWGITHQPQHF
TRBJ2-1,.,TRBV13,TRBD2,TGTGCCAGCAGCTTATCTTCTATCCTAGGACTAGCGGGAGGGGATGAGCAGTTCTTC,CASSLSSILGLAGGDEQFF
TRBJ2-7,.,TRBV28,TRBD2,TGTGCCAGCAGTTTGGGTGGGAGGGCCTACGAGCAGTACTTC,CASSLGGRAYEQYF
TRBJ2-3,.,TRBV4-1,TRBD2,TGCGCCAGCAGCCAAGATCGAGCCCTAGCGGGAGTGGAAGATACGCAGTATTTT,CASSQDRALAGVEDTQYF